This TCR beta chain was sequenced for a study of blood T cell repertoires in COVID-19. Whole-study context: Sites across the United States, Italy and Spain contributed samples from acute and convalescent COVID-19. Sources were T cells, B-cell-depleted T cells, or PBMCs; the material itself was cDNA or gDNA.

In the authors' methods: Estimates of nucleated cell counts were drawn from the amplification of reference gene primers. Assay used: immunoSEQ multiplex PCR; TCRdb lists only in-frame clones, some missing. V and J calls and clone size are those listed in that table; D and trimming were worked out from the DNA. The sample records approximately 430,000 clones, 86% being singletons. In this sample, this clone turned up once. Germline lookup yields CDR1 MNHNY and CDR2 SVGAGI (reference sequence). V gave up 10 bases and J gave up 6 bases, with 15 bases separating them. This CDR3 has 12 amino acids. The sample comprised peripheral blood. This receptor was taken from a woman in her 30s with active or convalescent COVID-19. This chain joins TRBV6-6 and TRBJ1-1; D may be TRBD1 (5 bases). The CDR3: CAIKGGTAEAFF. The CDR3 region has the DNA TGTGCCATTAAAGGCGGGACGGCTGAAGCTTTCTTT.